This TCR beta chain was sequenced in a study of blood T cells in healthy people across ages. The length of the CDR3 is 13 residues. V was clipped by 3 bases and J by 7 bases, with 10 bases between them. CDR1 is MNHEY, CDR2 SVGEGT, per germline. A second PCR, run for about 6 to 11 cycles, used a sample-barcoded 5' primer plus a J-beta primer mix. TCRdb re-called the 5' RACE reads through MiXCR, storing one row per CDR3 protein. Of fewer than 2,000,000 distinct CDR3 sequences listed, approximately 40% are singletons. This clonotype showed up just a few times. Sequencing used blood. The clonotype originates from a human donor in good health. The chain uses TRBV6-2 or TRBV6-3 and TRBJ2-1; TRBD2 is a possible D gene (5 bases). The DNA of the CDR3 is TGTGCCAGCAGTTATTATGAGGGAAATGAGCAGTTCTTC. It specifies CASSYYEGNEQFF.